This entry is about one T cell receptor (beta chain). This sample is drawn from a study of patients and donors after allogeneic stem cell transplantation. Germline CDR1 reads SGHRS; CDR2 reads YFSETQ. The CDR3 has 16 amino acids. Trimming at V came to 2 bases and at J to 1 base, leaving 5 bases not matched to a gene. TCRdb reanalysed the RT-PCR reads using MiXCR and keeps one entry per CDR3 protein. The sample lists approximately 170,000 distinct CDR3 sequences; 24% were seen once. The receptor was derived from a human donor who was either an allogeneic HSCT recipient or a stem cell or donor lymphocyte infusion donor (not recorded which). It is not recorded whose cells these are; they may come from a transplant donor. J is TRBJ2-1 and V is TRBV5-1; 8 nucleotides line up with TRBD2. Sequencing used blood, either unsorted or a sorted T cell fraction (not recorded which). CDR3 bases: TGCGCCAGCAGCTTATCACTAGCGGTTTCCTACAATGAGCAGTTCTTC. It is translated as CASSLSLAVSYNEQFF.